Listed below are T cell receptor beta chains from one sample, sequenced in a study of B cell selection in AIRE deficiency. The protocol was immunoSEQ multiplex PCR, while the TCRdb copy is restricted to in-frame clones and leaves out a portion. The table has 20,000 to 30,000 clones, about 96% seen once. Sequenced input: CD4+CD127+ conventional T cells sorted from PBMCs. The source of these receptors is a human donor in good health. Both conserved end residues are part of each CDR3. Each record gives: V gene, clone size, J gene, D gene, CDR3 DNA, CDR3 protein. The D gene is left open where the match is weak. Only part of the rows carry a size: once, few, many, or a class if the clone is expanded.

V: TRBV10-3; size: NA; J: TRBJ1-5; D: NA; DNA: TGTGCCATCAGTGATGGACAGCCCCGTACCAATCAGCCCCAGCATTTT; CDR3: CAISDGQPRTNQPQHF
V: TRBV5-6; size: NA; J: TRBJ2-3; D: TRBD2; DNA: TGTGCCAGCAGCTCTTCTAGCGGGAGGGCCCTCGCCACAGATACGCAGTATTTT; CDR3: CASSSSSGRALATDTQYF
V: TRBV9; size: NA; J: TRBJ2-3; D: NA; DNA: TGTGCCAGCAGCACTGCCGCCACAGATACGCAGTATTTT; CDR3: CASSTAATDTQYF
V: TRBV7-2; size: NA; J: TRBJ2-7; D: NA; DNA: TGTGCCAGCAGCACCCATGGCTACTACGAGCAGTACTTC; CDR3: CASSTHGYYEQYF
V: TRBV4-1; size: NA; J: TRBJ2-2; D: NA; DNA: TGCGCCAGCAGCCAAACCGGACTGATAAACACCGGGGAGCTGTTTTTT; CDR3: CASSQTGLINTGELFF
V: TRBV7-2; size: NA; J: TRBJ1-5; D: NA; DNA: TGTGCCAGCAGCTTCAGGGACGGCAATCAGCCCCAGCATTTT; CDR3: CASSFRDGNQPQHF
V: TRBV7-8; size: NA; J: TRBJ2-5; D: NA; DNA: TGTGCCAGCAGCTTCCAGGGCTTAGAGACCCAGTACTTC; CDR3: CASSFQGLETQYF
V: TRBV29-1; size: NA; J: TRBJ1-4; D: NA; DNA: TGCAGCGTTCATAGAAATGAAAAACTGTTTTTT; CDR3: CSVHRNEKLFF
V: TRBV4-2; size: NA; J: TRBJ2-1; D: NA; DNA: TGTGCCAGCAGCCCTAGTCGGGAGTACAATGAGCAGTTCTTC; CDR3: CASSPSREYNEQFF
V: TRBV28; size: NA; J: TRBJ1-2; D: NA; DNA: TGTGCCAGCAGTGACAGCTCCTATGGCTACACCTTC; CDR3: CASSDSSYGYTF
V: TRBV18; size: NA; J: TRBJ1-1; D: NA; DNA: TGTGCCAGCTCACCCGACCTGAACACTGAAGCTTTCTTT; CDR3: CASSPDLNTEAFF
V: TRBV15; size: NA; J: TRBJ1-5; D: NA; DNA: TGTGCCACCAGCAGAGGGACGGGAGGCCAGCATTTT; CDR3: CATSRGTGGQHF
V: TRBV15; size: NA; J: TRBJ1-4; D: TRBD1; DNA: TGTGCCACCAGCAGAGGGGGTTCGGGACAGAATGAAAAACTGTTTTTT; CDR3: CATSRGGSGQNEKLFF
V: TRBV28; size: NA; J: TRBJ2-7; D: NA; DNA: TGTGCCAGCAGTTTTTTCGGGTATGAGCAGTACTTC; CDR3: CASSFFGYEQYF
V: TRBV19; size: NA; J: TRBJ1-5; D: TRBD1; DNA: TGTGCCAGTAGTCTGTATTTACAGGGGGGGAATCAGCCCCAGCATTTT; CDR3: CASSLYLQGGNQPQHF
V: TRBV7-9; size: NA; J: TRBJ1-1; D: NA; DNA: TGTGCCAGCAGCTACCACGGGGGCCGGGTGAACACTGAAGCTTTCTTT; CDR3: CASSYHGGRVNTEAFF
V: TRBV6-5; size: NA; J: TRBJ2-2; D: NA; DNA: TGTGCCAGCAGTTACGGGGGGGCCGCCGGGGAGCTGTTTTTT; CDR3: CASSYGGAAGELFF
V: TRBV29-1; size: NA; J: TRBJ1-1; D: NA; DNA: TGCAGCGCCCAGGCAGTGAACACTGAAGCTTTCTTT; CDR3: CSAQAVNTEAFF
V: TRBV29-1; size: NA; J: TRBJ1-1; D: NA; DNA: TGCAGCGCCGGAACAGGTCATTTCTCTGAAGCTTTCTTT; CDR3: CSAGTGHFSEAFF
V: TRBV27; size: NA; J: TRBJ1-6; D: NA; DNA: TGTGCCAGCAGCTACGAAGGGGTCGGGTCACCCCTCCACTTT; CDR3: CASSYEGVGSPLHF
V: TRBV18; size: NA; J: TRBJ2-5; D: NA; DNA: TGTGCCAGCTCACCAGGTGGCGAGACCCAGTACTTC; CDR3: CASSPGGETQYF
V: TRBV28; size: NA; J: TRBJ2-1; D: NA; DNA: TGTGCCAGCAGTTTCCCGGGGTACAGATACAATGAGCAGTTCTTC; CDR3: CASSFPGYRYNEQFF
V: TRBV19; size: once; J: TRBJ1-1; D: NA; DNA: TGTGCCAGTAGTATGAACACTGAAGCTTTCTTT; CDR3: CASSMNTEAFF
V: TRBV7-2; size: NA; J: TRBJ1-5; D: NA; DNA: TGTGCCAGCAGTCCTGGACGGAATCAGCCCCAGCATTTT; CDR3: CASSPGRNQPQHF
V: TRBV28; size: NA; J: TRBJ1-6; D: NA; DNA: TGTGCCGCACTTTCAGGGGCTCCTTCGGGATTTTCACCCCTCCACTTT; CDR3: CAALSGAPSGFSPLHF
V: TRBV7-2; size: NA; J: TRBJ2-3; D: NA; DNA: TGTGCCAGCAGCTTGGGGGTTACAGATACGCAGTATTTT; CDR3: CASSLGVTDTQYF
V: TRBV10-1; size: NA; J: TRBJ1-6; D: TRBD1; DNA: TGCGCCAGCAGTGAGACCGGGACAGGGGTTTCACCCCTCCACTTT; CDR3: CASSETGTGVSPLHF
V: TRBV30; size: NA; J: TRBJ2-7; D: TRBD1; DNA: TGTGCCTTGAGCAGGGGGCCGACTTCAACCTCCTACGAGCAGTACTTC; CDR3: CALSRGPTSTSYEQYF
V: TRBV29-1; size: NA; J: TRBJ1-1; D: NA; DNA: TGCAGTGCCGGGCACACAAAGAACACTGAAGCTTTCTTT; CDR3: CSAGHTKNTEAFF
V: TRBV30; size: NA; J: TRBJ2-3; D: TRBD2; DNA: TGTGCCTGGACCACTCGGGCTAGCGGGGCCACAGATACGCAGTATTTT; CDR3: CAWTTRASGATDTQYF
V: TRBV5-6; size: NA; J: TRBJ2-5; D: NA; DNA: TGTGCCAGCAGCTTAGGACGGCGGGAAGAGACCCAGTACTTC; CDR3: CASSLGRREETQYF
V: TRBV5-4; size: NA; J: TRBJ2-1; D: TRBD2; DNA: TGTGCCAGCAGCTTTGCTTTGTTAGCGGGAGGCAATAAGAGGGAGCAGTTCTTC; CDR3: CASSFALLAGGNKREQFF
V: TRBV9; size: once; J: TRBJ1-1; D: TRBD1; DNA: TGTGCCAGCAGCGCGGACAGGGATACTGAAGCTTTCTTT; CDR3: CASSADRDTEAFF
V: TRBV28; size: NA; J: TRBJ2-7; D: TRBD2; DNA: TGTGCCAGCAGTCCTCCGGGACTAGCGGGAAGCAGCTCCTACGAGCAGTACTTC; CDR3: CASSPPGLAGSSSYEQYF
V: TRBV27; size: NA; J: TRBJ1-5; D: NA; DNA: TGTGCCAGCAGTTTATCCAATCAGCCCCAGCATTTT; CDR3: CASSLSNQPQHF
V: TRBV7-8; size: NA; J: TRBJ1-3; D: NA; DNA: TGTGCCAGCAGCCCCCGAAGAGGAAACACCATATATTTT; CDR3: CASSPRRGNTIYF